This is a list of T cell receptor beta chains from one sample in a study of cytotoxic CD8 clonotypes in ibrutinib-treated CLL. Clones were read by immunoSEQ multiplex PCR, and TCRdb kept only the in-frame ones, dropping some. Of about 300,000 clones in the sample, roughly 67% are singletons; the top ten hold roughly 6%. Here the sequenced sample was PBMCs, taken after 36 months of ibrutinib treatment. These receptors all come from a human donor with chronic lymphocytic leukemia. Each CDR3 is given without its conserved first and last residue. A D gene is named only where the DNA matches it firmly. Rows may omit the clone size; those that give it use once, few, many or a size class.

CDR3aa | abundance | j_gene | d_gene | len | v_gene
ASSRGSGGYEQY | . | TRBJ2-7 | TRBD2 | 12 | TRBV4-3
ASRSGLALAGELF | . | TRBJ2-2 | TRBD2 | 13 | TRBV27
ASSLEDRVNTEAF | . | TRBJ1-1 | TRBD1 | 13 | TRBV11-2
ASSPGLGGYT | . | TRBJ1-2 | . | 10 | TRBV5-6
ASSLPWDEQF | . | TRBJ2-1 | . | 10 | TRBV7-2
ASSPTWGRAGEKLF | . | TRBJ1-4 | . | 14 | TRBV11-2
ASSLKEGLWTEAF | once | TRBJ1-1 | . | 13 | TRBV5-6
AIRTDRVGEQY | . | TRBJ2-7 | TRBD1 | 11 | TRBV10-3
ASSFLTRFSYEQY | few | TRBJ2-7 | . | 13 | TRBV5-1
ASTSAAYEQY | . | TRBJ2-7 | . | 10 | TRBV5-1
ASRRVEGNYGYT | . | TRBJ1-2 | . | 12 | TRBV7-3
ASSFGAGSTGGYT | . | TRBJ1-2 | . | 13 | TRBV7-9
ASSLTPGLWGKTQY | . | TRBJ2-5 | TRBD2 | 14 | TRBV27
ASSYWGHTEAF | . | TRBJ1-1 | . | 11 | TRBV6-5
ASSTKTGETF | few | TRBJ1-1 | TRBD1 | 10 | TRBV28
ASGTTDTQY | few | TRBJ2-3 | . | 9 | TRBV9
ASSLGGLAGAR | . | TRBJ2-3 | TRBD2 | 11 | TRBV27
ASSPDDRGVYEQY | few | TRBJ2-7 | TRBD1 | 13 | TRBV9
SVERGGRAYNEQF | . | TRBJ2-1 | TRBD2 | 13 | TRBV29-1
ASTGLAGFHEQY | . | TRBJ2-7 | TRBD2 | 12 | TRBV2
ASSQQGTYGYT | . | TRBJ1-2 | TRBD1 | 11 | TRBV6-5
ASREDRNTEAF | . | TRBJ1-1 | . | 11 | TRBV2